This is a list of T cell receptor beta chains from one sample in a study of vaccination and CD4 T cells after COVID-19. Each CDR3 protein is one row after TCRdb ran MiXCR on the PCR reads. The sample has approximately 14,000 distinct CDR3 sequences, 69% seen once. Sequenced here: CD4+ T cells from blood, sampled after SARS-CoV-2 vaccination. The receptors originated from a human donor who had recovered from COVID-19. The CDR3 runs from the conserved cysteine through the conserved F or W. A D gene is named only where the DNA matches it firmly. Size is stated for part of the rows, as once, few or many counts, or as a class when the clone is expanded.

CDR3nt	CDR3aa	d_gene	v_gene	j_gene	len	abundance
TGCAGTGCTAGAATGGGGGACAGGGATGGCTACACCTTC	CSARMGDRDGYTF	TRBD1	TRBV20-1	TRBJ1-2	13	-
TGCAGTGCGGGGGGACAGGTCGATCAGCCCCAGCATTTT	CSAGGQVDQPQHF	TRBD1	TRBV20-1	TRBJ1-5	13	-
TGTGCCAGCAGTTCAAACACAGATACGCAGTATTTT	CASSSNTDTQYF	-	TRBV27	TRBJ2-3	12	-
TGTGCCAGTAGTATAATTCCACGGACAGAACAAGAGACCCAGTACTTC	CASSIIPRTEQETQYF	-	TRBV19	TRBJ2-5	16	-
TGTGCCACCAGCAGAGATCGGGAGGCTAGCGGGAGTCGCGCAGATACGCAGTATTTT	CATSRDREASGSRADTQYF	TRBD2	TRBV15	TRBJ2-3	19	few
TGTGCCACCAGCAGAGATCTAGGGGCTGGAAACACCATATATTTT	CATSRDLGAGNTIYF	-	TRBV15	TRBJ1-3	15	-
TGTGCCAGCAGCCCTGGGCACGCAAACACTGAAGCTTTCTTT	CASSPGHANTEAFF	-	TRBV28	TRBJ1-1	14	-
TGTGCCAGCAGGGAGGACAGGGGAAGCGGCTACACCTTC	CASREDRGSGYTF	TRBD1	TRBV28	TRBJ1-2	13	few
TGTGCCAGCAGCTCTACGAGTACCGGGGAGCTGTTTTTT	CASSSTSTGELFF	-	TRBV7-9	TRBJ2-2	13	-
TGTGCCAGCAATGGCCTTAGCAATCAGCCCCAGCATTTT	CASNGLSNQPQHF	-	TRBV2	TRBJ1-5	13	-
TGCGCCAGCAGCTTGGGGGGGGGCTCCTACAATGAGCAGTTCTTC	CASSLGGGSYNEQFF	TRBD2	TRBV5-1	TRBJ2-1	15	once
TGTGCCATCAGCAAGGGACAGGGGGGCACAGAGACCCAGTACTTC	CAISKGQGGTETQYF	TRBD1	TRBV10-3	TRBJ2-5	15	-
TGTGCCAGCAGTTCGTCCCCTAAGGGAGAGACCCAGTACTTC	CASSSSPKGETQYF	-	TRBV27	TRBJ2-5	14	-
TGTGCCAGCAGACAGTACCCACCAACCTCAGGCTACACCTTC	CASRQYPPTSGYTF	-	TRBV5-8	TRBJ1-2	14	-
TGTGCCAGTACCCTTTCCCATACCGGGACATATAGCAATCAGCCCCAGCATTTT	CASTLSHTGTYSNQPQHF	-	TRBV19	TRBJ1-5	18	-
TGCAGTGCTAGAGAGGTTGATCCCTACGAGCAGTACTTC	CSAREVDPYEQYF	-	TRBV20-1	TRBJ2-7	13	-
TGTGCCAGCAGACACCAAACCGGGGAGCTGTTTTTT	CASRHQTGELFF	-	TRBV6-1	TRBJ2-2	12	-
TGCAGTGCTAGGCAGGAGACCCAGTACTTC	CSARQETQYF	-	TRBV20-1	TRBJ2-5	10	-
TGTGCCAGCAGTTTAGACGGGACAGGGTACACTGAAGCTTTCTTT	CASSLDGTGYTEAFF	TRBD1	TRBV12-3/TRBV12-4	TRBJ1-1	15	-
TGTGCCAGCAGCTTTGGACTAGCGGGAGATACTGAGCAGTTCTTC	CASSFGLAGDTEQFF	TRBD2	TRBV7-9	TRBJ2-1	15	once
TGCGCCAGCAGTTCTACTGGCGGGAGGAACACCGGGGAGCTGTTTTTT	CASSSTGGRNTGELFF	TRBD2	TRBV10-1	TRBJ2-2	16	-
TGTGCCAGCAGTGCGACAGGGGGAGGTCAGCCCCAGCATTTT	CASSATGGGQPQHF	TRBD1	TRBV6-2/TRBV6-3	TRBJ1-5	14	-
TGTGCCAGCAGTTTACACAGGGACCAAGAGACCCAGTACTTC	CASSLHRDQETQYF	-	TRBV25-1	TRBJ2-5	14	-
TGCGCCAGCAGCTTGGATGGGACAGGGGACCGCTACACCTTC	CASSLDGTGDRYTF	TRBD1	TRBV5-1	TRBJ1-2	14	-
TGTGCCACCTCGGGACAGGAAGAGACCCAGTACTTC	CATSGQEETQYF	TRBD1	TRBV15	TRBJ2-5	12	few
TGTGCCAGCAGTCCAGATCTCGGCCGGGTTTACGAGCAGTACTTC	CASSPDLGRVYEQYF	-	TRBV27	TRBJ2-7	15	few
TGTGCCAGCAGGTCCTCACATTTGAACACTGAAGCTTTCTTT	CASRSSHLNTEAFF	-	TRBV6-1	TRBJ1-1	14	-
TGCAGTGTTATCAAGCTGGGCGGGAGGCTCACAGATACGCAGTATTTT	CSVIKLGGRLTDTQYF	TRBD2	TRBV20-1	TRBJ2-3	16	-
TGCAGCGTTGAAGAGGGGGAGGGCGGCAATCAGCCCCAGCATTTT	CSVEEGEGGNQPQHF	-	TRBV29-1	TRBJ1-5	15	-